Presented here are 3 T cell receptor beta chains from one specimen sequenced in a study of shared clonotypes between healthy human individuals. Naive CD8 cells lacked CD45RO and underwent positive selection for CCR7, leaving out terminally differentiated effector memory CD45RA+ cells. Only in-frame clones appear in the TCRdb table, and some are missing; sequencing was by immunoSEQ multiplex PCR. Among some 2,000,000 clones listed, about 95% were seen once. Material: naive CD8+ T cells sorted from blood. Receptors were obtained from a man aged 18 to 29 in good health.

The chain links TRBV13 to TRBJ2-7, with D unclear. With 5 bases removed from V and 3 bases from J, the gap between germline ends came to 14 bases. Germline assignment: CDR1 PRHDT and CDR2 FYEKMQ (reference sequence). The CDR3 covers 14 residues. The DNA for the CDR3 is TGTGCCAGCAGCCCCGAAAGTGTCGGCTACGAGCAGTACTTC. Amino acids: CASSPESVGYEQYF.

CDR3 sequence (DNA): TGTGCCAGCAGCCCCGGGACGGCCGACGTACGGTTCTTC. Its protein is CASSPGTADVRFF. This chain connects TRBV5-4 to TRBJ2-1, with D possibly being TRBD1 or TRBD2 (5 bases each). The CDR3 contains 13 residues. Trimming took 4 bases from V and 15 from J, leaving 20 bases between them. Per the germline V gene, CDR1 is SGHNT and CDR2 is YYREEE (reference sequence).

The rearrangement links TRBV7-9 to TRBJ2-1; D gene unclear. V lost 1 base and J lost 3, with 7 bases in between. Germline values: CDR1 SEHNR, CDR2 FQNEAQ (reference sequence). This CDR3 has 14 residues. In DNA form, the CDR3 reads TGTGCCAGCAGCTTAGTAGAAGGCTACAATGAGCAGTTCTTC. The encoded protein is CASSLVEGYNEQFF. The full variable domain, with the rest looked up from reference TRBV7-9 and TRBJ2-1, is DTGVSQNPRHKITKRGQNVTFRCDPISEHNRLYWYRQTLGQGPEFLTYFQNEAQLEKSRLLSDRFSAERPKGSFSTLEIQRTEQGDSAMYLCASSLVEGYNEQFFGPGTRLTVL.